This T cell receptor beta chain came from a study of response to subunit inactivated influenza vaccine. This clonotype was detected only a few times. This CDR3 is 15 amino acids long. The V gene end was trimmed by 5 bases and the J gene end by 6 bases; junction bases not matched to a gene: 12. TCRdb analysed the RT-PCR reads with MiXCR anew, one entry per CDR3 protein. Of about 540,000 distinct CDR3 sequences listed, 20% to 25% are singletons. This sample also belongs to another study, concerning T cells expressing NK-cell markers. That report notes: It was by 5'RACE template switching with UMIs that TCR beta cDNA was made. Dominant NKG2C+ clonotypes were found to form roughly 1.0-7.0% of CD8+ T cells in 5 or 6 donors.

This sequence joins TRBV12-3 or TRBV12-4 and TRBJ2-7; 8 nucleotides line up with TRBD1. This clonotype was obtained from a man aged 45 to 65 who received an inactivated influenza vaccine. The material was CD4+ T cells sorted from PBMCs, obtained approximately 12 days after vaccination. CDR3 amino acids: CASSPSGTGIGEQYF. DNA for the CDR3: TGTGCCAGCAGTCCTTCCGGGACAGGAATTGGCGAGCAGTACTTC.